This T cell receptor beta chain was sequenced in a study of cytomegalovirus exposure and HLA in healthy donors. Healthy bone marrow donors made up the donor group. PCR primers comprised 60 Vbeta and 13 Jbeta primers. TCRdb keeps only in-frame clones here, not all; method: immunoSEQ multiplex PCR. The sample has fewer than 45,000 clones, approximately 78% seen once; the top ten hold roughly 3.4%. Germline trimming cut 0 bases from V and 3 bases from J; bases unmatched to any gene: 9. This CDR3 has 19 residues. Germline CDR1 and CDR2: ENHRY and SYGVKD. Of note for this clone: Antigen specificity is unknown.

Study results and limitations: For presence/absence analyses, sequencing depth was assumed to be roughly uniform across donors.

The chain links TRBV10-3 to TRBJ2-1; TRBD2 agrees at 12 bases. This clonotype was sampled from a woman under 40 in good health and CMV-seronegative. The sample comprised PBMCs. The CDR3 protein is CAISESTRLAGAIYNEQFF. The CDR3 DNA reads TGTGCCATCAGTGAGTCGACTCGACTAGCGGGAGCCATCTACAATGAGCAGTTCTTC.